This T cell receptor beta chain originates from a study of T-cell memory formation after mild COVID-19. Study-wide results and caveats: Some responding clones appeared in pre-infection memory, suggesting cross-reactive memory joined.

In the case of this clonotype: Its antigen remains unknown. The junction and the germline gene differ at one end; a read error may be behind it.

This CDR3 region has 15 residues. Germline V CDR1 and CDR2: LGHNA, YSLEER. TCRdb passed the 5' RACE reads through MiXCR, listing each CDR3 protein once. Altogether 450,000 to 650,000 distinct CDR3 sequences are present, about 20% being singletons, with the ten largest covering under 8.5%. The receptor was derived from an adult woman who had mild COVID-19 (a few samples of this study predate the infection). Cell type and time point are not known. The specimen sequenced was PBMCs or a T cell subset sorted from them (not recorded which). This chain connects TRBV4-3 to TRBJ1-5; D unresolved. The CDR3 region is CARSQVAYSNQPQHF. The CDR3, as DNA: TGCGCCAGAAGCCAAGTGGCTTATAGCAATCAGCCCCAGCATTTT.